This T cell receptor (beta chain) stems from a study of vaccination effects on CD4 cells after COVID-19. Points on this clone: What it binds is unknown.

Expansion with viral peptide pools was applied to antigen-specific CD4+ T cells by the ViraFEST assay prior to sequencing. Following culture for about ten days, CD4+ T cells were isolated. V was pared by 11 bases and J by 0 bases, with 11 bases between. The CDR3 spans 13 residues. CDR1 and CDR2 (germline): MNHEY, SVGAGI. Study results and caveats: Few convalescent patients were included, and no early post-infection timepoints were sampled. Marked clonal contraction was seen in infection- and vaccine-induced clones late after vaccination.

Here immunoSEQ multiplex PCR was the method, and the copy in TCRdb shows in-frame clones only, minus some. This sample yields about 79,000 clones, of which approximately 81% are seen a single time; about 1.7% belongs to the top ten. The chain uses TRBV6-5 and TRBJ1-3; unclear D gene. The TCR originated in a human donor who received a COVID-19 vaccine. The source material was CD4+ T cells from PBMCs cultured with HCoV-229E spike peptides, sampled before COVID-19 vaccination. The CDR3 nucleotides read TGTGCCTTAGGGCATTCCTCTGGAAACACCATATATTTT. This sequence encodes CALGHSSGNTIYF.